The following is a T cell receptor beta chain sequence with its context. Assay used: immunoSEQ multiplex PCR; TCRdb lists only in-frame clones, some missing. The table lists tens of thousands of clones, roughly nine tenths of them singletons. The sample comes from a study of blood T cell repertoires in COVID-19. Study in general: Sources were T cells, B-cell-depleted T cells, or PBMCs; the material itself was cDNA or gDNA.

This CDR3 region has 14 residues. Trimming removed 0 bases from V and 4 bases from J, with 7 bases in between. Germline assignment: CDR1 SGDLS and CDR2 YYNGEE. Sequencing was carried out using peripheral blood. The chain links TRBV9 to TRBJ1-4; D call uncertain. This clonotype originated in a man aged 50-59 years with active COVID-19. In DNA, the CDR3 is TGTGCCAGCAGCGTAGGTCCAGATAATGAAAAACTGTTTTTT. It is translated as CASSVGPDNEKLFF.